These 16 T cell receptor beta chains originate from one sample sequenced in a study of shared clonotypes between healthy human individuals. Clones were sequenced by immunoSEQ multiplex PCR, and TCRdb holds only the in-frame ones, with some missing. Of some 900,000 clones listed, around 80% were seen once; the top ten hold approximately 1.5%. What was sequenced was memory CD4+ T cells sorted from blood. Subset specified: CD45RA-negative fraction. These TCRs come from a man aged 18 to 29 in good health.

As to this clone: Additional DNA sequences in this sample encode the identical CDR3. This chain connects TRBV5-1 to TRBJ1-2; D is perhaps TRBD1 (5 bases). From germline, CDR1 is SGHRS and CDR2 YFSETQ. The CDR3 extends over 13 amino acids. V lost 2 bases and J lost 8, with 13 bases in between. The CDR3 DNA follows: TGCGCCAGCAGCTTTGGGACGGGCTACGGCTACACCTTC. Translating gives CASSFGTGYGYTF.

V gene TRBV29-1 combines with J gene TRBJ2-2, with 7 bases fitting TRBD2. Germline CDR1 SQVTM, CDR2 ANQGSEA. The CDR3 covers 14 residues. Trimming removed 7 bases from V and 1 base from J; junction bases left unmatched: 6. The CDR3: CSAHSGWNTGELFF. CDR3 DNA sequence: TGCAGCGCTCATAGCGGGTGGAACACCGGGGAGCTGTTTTTT.

Ten or more counts support this clone. This chain joins TRBV7-9 and TRBJ1-1; possibly TRBD1 for D (6 bases). Trimming shortened V by 5 bases and J by 6 bases, and 13 bases separated the two germline ends. Germline loops: CDR1 SEHNR, CDR2 FQNEAQ (reference sequence). CDR3 length: 13 amino acids. CDR3 amino acids: CASSPWGAPEAFF. CDR3 nucleotide sequence: TGTGCCAGCAGCCCGTGGGGGGCTCCTGAAGCTTTCTTT.

The chain has TRBV5-8 and TRBJ1-4; D perhaps matches TRBD1 (6 bases). Trimming left V 4 bases short and J 7 bases short, with 17 bases between. CDR1 is SGHTS and CDR2 is YDEGEE in the germline V gene. This CDR3 is built from 15 residues. CDR3 in DNA: TGTGCCAGCAGCCAATTGACAGGTTCCGTTGAAAAACTGTTTTTT. Translating it yields CASSQLTGSVEKLFF.

The chain has TRBV19 and TRBJ1-2; no definite D call. V shed 3 bases and J shed 4 bases, with 12 bases lying between them. Germline CDR1 is LNHDA and CDR2 is SQIVND (reference sequence). The CDR3 runs 14 residues. This CDR3 is CASSISAGIYGYTF. CDR3 coding DNA: TGTGCCAGTAGTATCTCTGCAGGAATCTATGGCTACACCTTC.

This sequence joins TRBV5-6 and TRBJ1-2; 8 nucleotides line up with TRBD1. The CDR3 totals 14 residues. CDR1 is SGHDT and CDR2 is YYEEEE in the germline V gene. Trimming removed 2 bases from V and 8 bases from J; junction bases left unmatched: 8. The CDR3 nucleotides read TGTGCCAGCAGCTTAATCGACAGGGGTAACGGCTACACCTTC. Encoded protein: CASSLIDRGNGYTF.

The genes are TRBV11-2 and TRBJ1-5; TRBD1 matches at 8 bases. The CDR3 extends over 17 amino acids. With 2 bases clipped from V and 0 bases from J, the junction kept 6 bases outside the gene matches. The germline V gene encodes CDR1 SGHAT and CDR2 FQNNGV. The CDR3 loop is CASSLWTGQGSNQPQHF. Here the CDR3 DNA reads TGTGCCAGCAGCTTATGGACAGGGCAGGGTAGCAATCAGCCCCAGCATTTT.

The V call is TRBV5-6, the J call TRBJ2-3; D ambiguous. The germline gives CDR1 SGHDT, CDR2 YYEEEE. The length of the CDR3 is 14 residues. V lost 2 bases and J 4 bases, leaving 11 bases between the germline ends. For the CDR3, the DNA is TGTGCCAGCAGCTTACTGAATCGAGCAGATACGCAGTATTTT. This encodes CASSLLNRADTQYF.

The V gene is TRBV5-8, the J gene TRBJ2-2, with 11 bases identical to TRBD1. J lost 5 bases, V lost 3 bases, and 6 bases had no gene match. Per germline, CDR1 SGHTS and CDR2 YDEGEE. The CDR3 has 16 amino acids. The CDR3: CASSYPGQGGTGELFF. DNA for the CDR3: TGTGCCAGCAGCTATCCGGGACAGGGGGGAACCGGGGAGCTGTTTTTT.

Notes on this clone: This same CDR3 is encoded by further DNA sequences in the sample. The V gene is TRBV7-8, the J gene TRBJ1-2; D not certain. Between the trimmed V and J ends, which lost 1 base and 0 bases, there was a span of 3 bases. The CDR3 is 13 amino acids. Germline V gene lookup returns CDR1 SGHVS and CDR2 FQNEAQ. The CDR3 coding sequence is TGTGCCAGCAGCTTAGGAGCTAACTATGGCTACACCTTC. This sequence encodes CASSLGANYGYTF.

This chain joins TRBV7-2 and TRBJ2-7; tentative D call: TRBD2 (5 bases). The V end lost 4 bases, the J end lost 4 bases, and 20 bases lay between the germline ends. Germline values: CDR1 SGHTA, CDR2 FQGNSA. This CDR3 region has 16 residues. The CDR3 bases are TGTGCCAGCAGCTCTATGCCCCGGGGTGTCTTGTACGAGCAGTACTTC. This encodes CASSSMPRGVLYEQYF.

The chain combines TRBV18 with TRBJ2-3; 7 bases fit TRBD1. J gave up 6 bases and V 4 bases, and 7 bases lay outside the gene matches. This CDR3 contains 14 residues. Germline V gene sequence: CDR1 KGHSH, CDR2 LQKENI. CDR3 sequence (DNA): TGTGCCAGCTCACAGAGACAGGGCGCGGATACGCAGTATTTT. Protein sequence: CASSQRQGADTQYF.

The chain joins TRBV7-8 to TRBJ2-2; D gene ambiguous. With 2 bases removed from V and 5 bases from J, the gap between germline ends came to 12 bases. Germline loops: CDR1 SGHVS, CDR2 FQNEAQ. The CDR3 is 15 amino acids. DNA for the CDR3: TGTGCCAGCAGCTTAAAGGCCCTTGGGACCGGGGAGCTGTTTTTT. It translates to CASSLKALGTGELFF.

J is TRBJ2-3 and V is TRBV7-9, with D hard to call. The CDR3 is 15 amino acids. V was pared by 0 bases and J by 0 bases, with 7 bases between. Germline-derived CDR1 and CDR2 are SEHNR and FQNEAQ (reference sequence). CDR3 DNA sequence: TGTGCCAGCAGCTTAGCGCTGGTGAGCACAGATACGCAGTATTTT. It is translated as CASSLALVSTDTQYF.

The rearrangement joins TRBV20-1 to TRBJ2-5, with D unclear. Looked up from germline, CDR1 is DFQATT and CDR2 is SNEGSKA (reference sequence). CDR3 length: 11 residues. Trimming took 6 bases from V and 2 from J, leaving 7 bases between them. CDR3 sequence: CSAHRQETQYF. CDR3 bases: TGCAGTGCCCACAGACAAGAGACCCAGTACTTC.

This clone showed up just a few times. The chain has TRBV23-1 and TRBJ2-5, with 10 bases matching TRBD2. TRBV23-1 is given ORF status, its function remaining uncertain. With V trimmed by 0 bases and J by 2 bases, 3 bases remained unmatched. This CDR3 has 16 amino acids. CDR3 amino acids: CASSQSSGGVQETQYF. CDR3 nucleotide sequence: TGCGCCAGCAGTCAATCGAGCGGGGGGGTACAAGAGACCCAGTACTTC.